This entry describes one T cell receptor beta chain. Its antigen is not known. Generated by immunoSEQ multiplex PCR, the TCRdb table keeps only in-frame clones and is missing some. The table has approximately 150,000 clones, roughly nine tenths seen once. These data belong to a study of cytomegalovirus exposure and HLA in healthy donors. Study-level information: The approximately 130 validation repertoires were reported in a later analysis to have been generated on the same platform as the approximately 700 first-cohort repertoires.

Findings and limits, study-wide: Cytomegalovirus association was listed for about 180 TCR beta chains.

CDR1 and CDR2 from the germline V gene are SGHAT and FQNNGV. This CDR3 is 16 amino acids long. V was cut by 4 bases and J by 4 bases, with 19 bases left in between. V and J are TRBV11-2 and TRBJ1-1; D may be TRBD1 (5 bases). Sequencing was performed on PBMCs. This clonotype was sampled from a woman under 30 in good health and CMV-seropositive. The CDR3 protein is CASSSLPTAKRTEAFF. CDR3 in DNA: TGTGCCAGCAGCTCGCTACCGACAGCGAAGCGCACTGAAGCTTTCTTT. Together with reference TRBV11-2 and TRBJ1-1, the CDR3 gives the full variable domain: EAGVAQSPRYKIIEKRQSVAFWCNPISGHATLYWYQQILGQGPKLLIQFQNNGVVDDSQLPKDRFSAERLKGVDSTLKIQPAKLEDSAVYLCASSSLPTAKRTEAFFGQGTRLTVV.